This entry describes one TCR beta chain. Antigen: not known. Some clones are missing from TCRdb's copy, which holds only in-frame ones; the method was immunoSEQ multiplex PCR. The table records approximately 590,000 clones, 95% to 96% of them present only once. This specimen comes from a study of shared clonotypes between healthy human individuals. Across the whole study: The donor group consisted of two women and three men, aged 18 to 49. General study results and limits: Sorted-subset sequencing was shown by rarefaction to be incomplete despite large depth. Only blood was sampled; tissue repertoires likely differ. Few donors restricted represented genetic and exposure-history diversity.

J was trimmed by 7 bases and V by 4 bases; bases with no gene match: 3. This CDR3 comprises 12 residues. Germline CDR1 reads KGHSH; CDR2 reads LQKENI. CD45RO-negative, CCR7-selected cells formed the naive CD8 fraction, which excluded terminally differentiated effector memory CD45RA+ cells. The source of this sequence is a woman aged 25 to 45 in good health. Sequencing was performed on naive CD8+ T cells sorted from blood. This chain links TRBV18 with TRBJ1-1; 7 bases map to TRBD1. CDR3 sequence: CASSRGTDEAFF. CDR3 bases: TGTGCCAGCTCACGCGGGACAGATGAAGCTTTCTTT.